The TCR beta chain described here comes from a study of cytomegalovirus exposure and HLA in healthy donors. Study summary: Among the roughly 400 genotyped donors, 70% to 90% were placed in the Caucasian-associated ancestry cluster. Whole-study findings and limits: In a later analysis, TCR beta V- and J-gene trimming was associated with a missense DCLRE1C variant. Productive status was seen about 90% or about 30% of the time for most TCR beta V segments in an earlier analysis. Many donors carried some public TCRs, although rarity characterized most TCR sequences.

The study ran its PCR with 60 Vbeta and 13 Jbeta primers. Assay: immunoSEQ multiplex PCR; the TCRdb copy retains only in-frame clones and omits some. The sample has about 110,000 clones, 65% to 80% seen once. This CDR3 contains 14 residues. The germline V gene has CDR1 MNHNS and CDR2 SASEGT. V was shortened by 7 bases and J by 6 bases, with 15 bases between the two germline ends. A note on this clone: Its specificity is unknown.

This receptor was taken from a man aged 55 to 69 in good health and CMV-seronegative. This chain uses TRBV6-1 with TRBJ2-2; unclear D gene. Sequenced material: PBMCs. The CDR3 DNA reads TGTGCCAGCACCGCCGGGTCCTGGTCCGGGGAGCTGTTTTTT. Translated: CASTAGSWSGELFF.